One sample yielded the 14 T cell receptor beta chains listed below, sequenced in a study of shared clonotypes between healthy human individuals. Profiling relied on immunoSEQ multiplex PCR, and the TCRdb table lists in-frame clones only, not all of them. Of about 490,000 clones in the sample, approximately 80% were seen once. Sequenced input: PBMCs. These receptor sequences come from a woman between 40 and 50 years old in good health. Some clones in this sample may be carry-over from other donors' samples.

The chain is built from TRBV6-1 and TRBJ2-7, with 7 nucleotides matching TRBD2. From germline, CDR1 is MNHNS and CDR2 SASEGT. The V gene end was trimmed by 7 bases and the J gene end by 8 bases; junction bases not matched to a gene: 14. This CDR3 spans 14 amino acids. As DNA, the CDR3 is TGTGCCAGCACACCATCTATAGGGACTACTCAGCAGTACTTC. This codes for CASTPSIGTTQQYF.

The genes are TRBV6-1 and TRBJ2-1, with 8 bases that match TRBD2. V was pared by 4 bases and J by 8 bases, with 7 bases of the junction left unmatched. Germline V gene sequence: CDR1 MNHNS, CDR2 SASEGT. The CDR3 consists of 14 residues. CDR3 nucleotides: TGTGCCAGCAGTGGGTCAGCGGGAGTGGATGAGCAGTTCTTC. Its translation: CASSGSAGVDEQFF.

This clone came up many times. The chain employs TRBV15 and TRBJ1-5, with D unresolved. Per the germline V gene, CDR1 is LNHNV and CDR2 is YYDKDF (reference sequence). With 2 bases removed from V and 2 bases from J, the gap between germline ends came to 19 bases. The CDR3 runs 18 residues. This chain's CDR3 is CATSRLGLGVSGNQPQHF. The CDR3 nucleotides read TGTGCCACCAGCAGACTAGGGTTGGGAGTTTCGGGCAATCAGCCCCAGCATTTT.

The chain couples TRBV6-5 to TRBJ1-1; D gene uncertain. Trimming removed 2 bases at V and 6 bases at J, with 13 bases between. The CDR3 length is 14 residues. The V gene's germline CDR1 is MNHEY and CDR2 SVGAGI. This CDR3 reads CASSYGRVVSEAFF. The CDR3 region has the DNA TGTGCCAGCAGTTACGGTAGGGTGGTGTCTGAAGCTTTCTTT.

This rearrangement joins TRBV30 to TRBJ1-1, with D possibly TRBD1 on 5 matching bases. CDR1 and CDR2 (germline): GTSNPN, SVGIG (reference sequence). This CDR3 spans 13 amino acids. Trimming shortened V by 4 bases and J by 1 base, and 10 bases separated the two germline ends. The CDR3 bases are TGTGCCTGGACCCCCAGGGAGAACACTGAAGCTTTCTTT. It is translated as CAWTPRENTEAFF. The variable domain in full, completed from reference TRBV30 and TRBJ1-1, reads SQTIHQWPATLVQPVGSPLSLECTVEGTSNPNLYWYRQAAGRGLQLLFYSVGIGQISSEVPQNLSASRPQDRQFILSSKKLLLSDSGFYLCAWTPRENTEAFFGQGTRLTVV.

This chain joins TRBV7-3 and TRBJ2-2, with 7 bases aligning to TRBD2. Germline V gene sequence: CDR1 SGHTA, CDR2 FQGTGA. V was pared by 4 bases and J by 4 bases, with 3 bases of the junction left unmatched. The CDR3 sequence is 14 residues long. CDR3: CASSSASGTGELFF. Written as DNA, the CDR3 is TGTGCCAGCAGCTCGGCTAGCGGCACCGGGGAGCTGTTTTTT. Supplemented by reference TRBV7-3 and TRBJ2-2, the full variable domain reads GAGVSQTPSNKVTEKGKYVELRCDPISGHTALYWYRQSLGQGPEFLIYFQGTGAADDSGLPNDRFFAVRPEGSVSTLKIQRTERGDSAVYLCASSSASGTGELFFGEGSRLTVL.

About this clone: This sequence is one base from a far larger clone and is likely a read error. Lacking the conserved final phenylalanine or tryptophan, this CDR3 likely reflects a read error. This rearrangement joins TRBV2 to TRBJ2-7; TRBD2 agrees at 11 bases. CDR1 and CDR2 from the germline V gene are SNHLY and FYNNEI. The CDR3 runs 15 residues. The V and J ends lost 10 bases and 1 base, in that order; junction bases with no gene match: 9. CDR3 residues: CATPGASGRSYEQYL. As DNA, the CDR3 is TGTGCCACACCCGGGGCTAGCGGGAGGTCCTACGAGCAGTACCTC.

The chain carries TRBV6-1 and TRBJ2-3, with D hard to call. The CDR3 sequence is 15 residues long. V lost 6 bases and J 0 bases, leaving 13 bases between the germline ends. Germline CDR1 and CDR2: MNHNS and SASEGT. In nucleotides, the CDR3 is TGTGCCAGCAGCCCAATACAGTCTAGCACAGATACGCAGTATTTT. It is translated as CASSPIQSSTDTQYF.

The genes are TRBV30 and TRBJ1-2; 8 bases agree with TRBD1. The CDR3 contains 14 residues. The germline V gene encodes CDR1 GTSNPN and CDR2 SVGIG (reference sequence). The V and J ends lost 2 bases and 7 bases, in that order; junction bases with no gene match: 9. The CDR3 DNA follows: TGTGCCTGGAGTCCGCGGACAGGGCGTGGTGGCTACACCTTC. Its protein is CAWSPRTGRGGYTF.

Details on this clone: This may come from a read error, since a much larger clone is one base off. The V call is TRBV5-4, the J call TRBJ2-5, with 10 bases lining up with TRBD1. Germline V gene sequence: CDR1 SGHNT, CDR2 YYREEE (reference sequence). Trimming removed 3 bases from V and 3 bases from J; junction bases left unmatched: 5. CDR3 length equals 15 residues. The CDR3 region has the DNA TGTGCCAGCAGCTCGCCAGGGACAGGGGAAGAGACCCAGTACTTC. Translated: CASSSPGTGEETQYF.

The chain joins TRBV4-3 to TRBJ2-6; D possibly uses TRBD1 or TRBD2 (6 bases each). The CDR3 has 18 amino acids. CDR1 is LGHNA and CDR2 is YSLEER in the germline V gene. Trimming pared 0 bases from V and 3 bases from J, leaving 15 bases between. The CDR3 nucleotides are TGCGCCAGCAGCCAAGATCAGACGGGGGCGGTTGGGGCCAACGTCCTGACTTTC. It yields the protein CASSQDQTGAVGANVLTF.

This chain links TRBV19 with TRBJ2-2, with 9 bases lining up with TRBD2. After removal of 2 bases from V and 6 bases from J, the junction contained 13 bases not matched to a gene. Per germline, CDR1 LNHDA and CDR2 SQIVND (reference sequence). The CDR3 totals 18 residues. This CDR3 is CASSIRSSGRSFPGELFF. CDR3 DNA sequence: TGTGCCAGTAGTATAAGGAGTAGCGGGAGATCGTTTCCCGGGGAGCTGTTTTTT.

The chain is built from TRBV7-9 and TRBJ2-3; weak D call: TRBD1 (6 bases). V shed 5 bases and J shed 4 bases, with 13 bases lying between them. Germline-derived CDR1 and CDR2 are SEHNR and FQNEAQ (reference sequence). The CDR3 is 14 amino acids. The CDR3 loop reads CASSPRTDSDTQYF. In DNA form, the CDR3 reads TGTGCCAGCAGCCCGAGGACAGATTCAGATACGCAGTATTTT.

The CDR3 DNA is TGTGCCATCAGTGTAGACAGATTGAACACTGAAGCTTTCTTT. This gives the protein CAISVDRLNTEAFF. V gene TRBV10-3 combines with J gene TRBJ1-1; maybe TRBD1 (5 bases). The CDR3 covers 14 residues. Germline V gene sequence: CDR1 ENHRY, CDR2 SYGVKD. Trimming left V 4 bases short and J 0 bases short, with 9 bases between.